The 12 T cell receptor beta chains presented below share a single source sample, sequenced in a study of T-cell memory formation after mild COVID-19 (dated by TCRdb to 2020 to 2022). Library prep was done by 5' RACE. Sequencing took place on an Illumina NovaSeq 6000. The public reads were reanalyzed by TCRdb: fastp trimming at Q25, MiXCR alignment, in-frame beta chains only. Rows with a matching CDR3 protein are joined into one entry that keeps the most common DNA and genes. Within this sample are roughly 52,000 distinct CDR3 sequences, with 7% to 8% of them counted one time only. 1.4% of the sample rests with the top ten. The sequenced sample consisted of PBMCs or a T cell subset sorted from them (not recorded which). These TCRs come from a man in his late teens or twenties who had mild COVID-19 (a few samples of this study predate the infection). The sample titles of this study are shuffled in the database, so cell type and time point are left out; the donor was told from shared clones.

The sample holds many counts of this clonotype. The rearrangement joins TRBV6-2 or TRBV6-3 to TRBJ2-7; D is possibly TRBD1 or TRBD2 (7 bases each). The CDR3 consists of 13 residues. Trimming stripped 6 bases from V and 3 bases from J, with 12 bases between. Germline V gives CDR1 MNHEY, CDR2 SVGEGT. CDR3 nucleotide sequence: TGTGCCAGCAGGAGCAGGGGGGGCTACGAGCAGTACGTC. Translating it yields CASRSRGGYEQYV.

The chain is built from TRBV20-1 and TRBJ1-3; D perhaps matches TRBD1 (6 bases). Germline V gene data show CDR1 as DFQATT and CDR2 as SNEGSKA (reference sequence). V shed 4 bases and J shed 4 bases, with 11 bases lying between them. The CDR3 is made up of 13 amino acids. The CDR3 region is CSATQGSGNTIYF. The CDR3 DNA sequence: TGCAGTGCTACACAGGGTTCGGGAAACACCATATATTTT.

In its sample, this clonotype was seen a few times. CDR3 nucleotide sequence: TGTGCCAGCAGTTTCCGGACAGCAAAAGCTTTCTTT. Its protein product is CASSFRTAKAFF. This chain links TRBV28 with TRBJ1-1; TRBD1 might be the D (6 bases). In germline, CDR1 is MDHEN, CDR2 SYDVKM. V was trimmed by 3 bases and J by 9 bases, leaving 11 bases between them. The CDR3 contains 12 residues.

A few counts support this clonotype. V gene TRBV24-1 combines with J gene TRBJ2-2, with a possible D match to TRBD1 (7 bases). The CDR3 spans 16 residues. Trimming stripped 4 bases from V and 2 bases from J, with 13 bases between. Per germline, CDR1 KGHDR and CDR2 SFDVKD. CDR3 region: CATSDRGTVNTGELFF. The DNA of the CDR3 is TGTGCCACCAGTGACCGGGGGACAGTTAACACCGGGGAGCTGTTTTTT.

This clonotype was recorded at least ten times. This chain joins TRBV5-1 and TRBJ1-4; weak D call: TRBD1 (5 bases). Trimming stripped 0 bases from V and 12 bases from J, with 15 bases between. The CDR3 is 14 residues long. Germline V CDR1 and CDR2: SGHRS, YFSETQ. The CDR3 region is CASSLAMYGGELFF. CDR3 bases: TGCGCCAGCAGCTTGGCAATGTATGGGGGAGAACTGTTTTTT.

This clonotype was counted a few times. This sequence joins TRBV7-9 and TRBJ2-1; D is perhaps TRBD2 (6 bases). Trimming removed 5 bases from V and 1 base from J, with 15 bases in between. Germline CDR1 and CDR2: SEHNR and FQNEAQ (reference sequence). This CDR3 spans 16 amino acids. CDR3 sequence reads: CASSPDDGRSYNEQFF. The CDR3 DNA reads as TGTGCCAGCAGCCCTGATGACGGGAGATCCTACAATGAGCAGTTCTTC.

This clonotype came up a few times. CDR3 DNA: TGTGCCAGCAGCCAGGGGGTGGTGGGCAAAAACATTCAGTACTTC. Translation gives CASSQGVVGKNIQYF. The V gene is TRBV7-8, the J gene TRBJ2-4; TRBD1 matches 7 bases. From germline, CDR1 is SGHVS and CDR2 FQNEAQ. The junction had 7 bases not matched to a gene; V was cut back by 5 bases and J by 3 bases. The CDR3 sequence is 15 residues long.

This clonotype was counted many times. The chain couples TRBV6-5 to TRBJ2-5; D perhaps matches TRBD1 (5 bases). The CDR3 totals 15 residues. With 2 bases removed from V and 4 bases from J, the gap between germline ends came to 14 bases. Germline values: CDR1 MNHEY, CDR2 SVGAGI. Written as DNA, the CDR3 is TGTGCCAGCAGTTACGGCCAGGGTCGCAGAGAGACCCAGTACTTC. As protein: CASSYGQGRRETQYF.

This clonotype was recorded a few times. V and J are TRBV5-6 and TRBJ2-5; 7 nucleotides match TRBD2. Germline V gene data show CDR1 as SGHDT and CDR2 as YYEEEE. V trimming: 4 bases; J trimming: 5 bases; junction bases outside the gene matches: 5. The CDR3 sequence is 13 residues long. CDR3 coding DNA: TGTGCCAGCAGCCCAGCGGGGTTGGAGACCCAGTACTTC. This sequence encodes CASSPAGLETQYF.

This clonotype came up a few times. The chain uses TRBV12-3 or TRBV12-4 and TRBJ2-1; 8 nucleotides agree with TRBD2. V was clipped by 4 bases and J by 6 bases; unmatched bases: 8. The CDR3 extends over 15 amino acids. CDR3 amino acids: CASSSGAGGPNEQFF. Here the CDR3 DNA reads TGTGCCAGCAGTTCCGGGGCGGGGGGTCCCAATGAGCAGTTCTTC.

There are a few counts of this clonotype. The chain recombines TRBV2 with TRBJ2-6; TRBD1 matches 7 bases. The CDR3 consists of 14 residues. V lost 9 bases and J lost 2; bases outside the gene matches: 4. From germline, CDR1 is SNHLY and CDR2 FYNNEI. The CDR3 sequence: CASLDRAGANVLTF. The DNA of the CDR3 is TGTGCCAGTTTAGACAGGGCTGGGGCCAACGTCCTGACTTTC.

The chain is built from TRBV6-6 and TRBJ1-1; maybe TRBD1 (5 bases). There are 16 residues in the CDR3. Germline CDR1 and CDR2: MNHNY and SVGAGI (reference sequence). V dropped 6 bases and J dropped 5 bases, with 22 bases sitting between them. The CDR3 is CASRLSPAGTTTEAFF. In DNA, the CDR3 is TGTGCCAGCAGGCTTTCCCCGGCAGGGACCACTACTGAAGCTTTCTTT.